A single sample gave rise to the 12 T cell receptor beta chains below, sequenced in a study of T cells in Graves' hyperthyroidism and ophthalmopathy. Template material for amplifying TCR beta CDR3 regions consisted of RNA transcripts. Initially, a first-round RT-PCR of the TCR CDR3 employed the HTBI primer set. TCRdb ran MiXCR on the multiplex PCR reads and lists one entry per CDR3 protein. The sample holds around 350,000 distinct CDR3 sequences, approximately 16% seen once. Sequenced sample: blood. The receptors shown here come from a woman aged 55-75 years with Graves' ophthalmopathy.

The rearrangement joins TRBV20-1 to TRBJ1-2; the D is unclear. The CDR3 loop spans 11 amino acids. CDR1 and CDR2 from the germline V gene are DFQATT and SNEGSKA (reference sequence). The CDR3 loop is CRTYSEVDYTF. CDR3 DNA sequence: TGCAGAACCTACTCGGAGGTGGACTACACCTTC.

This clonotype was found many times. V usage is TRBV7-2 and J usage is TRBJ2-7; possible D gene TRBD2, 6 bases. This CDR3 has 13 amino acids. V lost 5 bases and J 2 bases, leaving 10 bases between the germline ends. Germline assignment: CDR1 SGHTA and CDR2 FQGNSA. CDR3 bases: TGTGCCAGCAGCCCCGGGAGAACCTACGAGCAGTACTTC. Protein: CASSPGRTYEQYF. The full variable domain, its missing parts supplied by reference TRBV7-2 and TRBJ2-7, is GAGVSQSPSNKVTEKGKDVELRCDPISGHTALYWYRQSLGQGLEFLIYFQGNSAPDKSGLPSDRFSAERTGGSVSTLTIQRTQQEDSAVYLCASSPGRTYEQYFGPGTRLTVT.

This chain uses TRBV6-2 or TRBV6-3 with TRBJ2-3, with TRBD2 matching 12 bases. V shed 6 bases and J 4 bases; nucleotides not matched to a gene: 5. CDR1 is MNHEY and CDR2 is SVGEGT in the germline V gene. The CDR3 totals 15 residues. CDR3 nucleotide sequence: TGTGCCAGCAGGCCTCTAGCGGGAGGGGCAGATACGCAGTATTTT. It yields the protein CASRPLAGGADTQYF.

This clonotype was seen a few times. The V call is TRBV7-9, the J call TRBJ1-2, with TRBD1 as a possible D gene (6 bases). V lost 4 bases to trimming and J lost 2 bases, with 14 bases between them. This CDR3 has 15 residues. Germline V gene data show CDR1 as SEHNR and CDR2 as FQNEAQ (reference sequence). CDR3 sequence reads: CASSSPGHLNYGYTF. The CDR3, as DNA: TGTGCCAGCAGCTCCCCGGGACACCTCAACTATGGCTACACCTTC.

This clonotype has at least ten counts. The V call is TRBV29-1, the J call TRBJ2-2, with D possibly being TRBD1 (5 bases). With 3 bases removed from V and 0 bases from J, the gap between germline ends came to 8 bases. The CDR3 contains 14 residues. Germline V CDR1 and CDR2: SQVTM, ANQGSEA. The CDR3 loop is CSVDRDSNTGELFF. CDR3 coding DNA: TGCAGCGTTGACAGGGATTCGAACACCGGGGAGCTGTTTTTT.

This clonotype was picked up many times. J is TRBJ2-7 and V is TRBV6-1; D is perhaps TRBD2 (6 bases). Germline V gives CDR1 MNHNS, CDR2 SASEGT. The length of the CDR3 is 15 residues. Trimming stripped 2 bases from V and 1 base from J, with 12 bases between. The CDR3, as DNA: TGTGCCAGCAGTGAAACGCTAGGGAGGTCCTACGAGCAGTACTTC. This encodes CASSETLGRSYEQYF.

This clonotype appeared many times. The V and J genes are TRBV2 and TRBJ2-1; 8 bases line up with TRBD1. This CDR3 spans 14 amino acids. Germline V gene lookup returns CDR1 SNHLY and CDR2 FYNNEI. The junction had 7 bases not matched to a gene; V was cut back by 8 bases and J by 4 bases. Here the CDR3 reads CASGGTGPYNEQFF. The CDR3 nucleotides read TGTGCCAGCGGTGGGACAGGTCCATACAATGAGCAGTTCTTC.

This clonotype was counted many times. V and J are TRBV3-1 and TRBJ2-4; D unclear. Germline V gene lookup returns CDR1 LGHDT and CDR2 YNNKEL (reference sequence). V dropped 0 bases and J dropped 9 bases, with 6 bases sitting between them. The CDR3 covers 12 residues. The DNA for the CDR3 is TGTGCCAGCAGCCAAGAGAGTCGCATTCAGTACTTC. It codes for CASSQESRIQYF.

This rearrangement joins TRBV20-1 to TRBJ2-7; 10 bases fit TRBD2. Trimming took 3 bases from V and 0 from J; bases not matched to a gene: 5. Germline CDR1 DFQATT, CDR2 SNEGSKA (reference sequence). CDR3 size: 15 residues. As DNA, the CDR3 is TGCAGTGCTAGGCCCCTAGCGGGGGTCTCCTACGAGCAGTACTTC. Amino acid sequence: CSARPLAGVSYEQYF.

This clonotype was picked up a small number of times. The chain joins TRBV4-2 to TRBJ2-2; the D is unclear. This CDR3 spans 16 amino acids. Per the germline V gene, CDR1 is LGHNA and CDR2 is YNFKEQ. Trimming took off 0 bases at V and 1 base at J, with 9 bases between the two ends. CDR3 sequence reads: CASSQEGGLNTGELFF. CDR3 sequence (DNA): TGTGCCAGCAGCCAAGAAGGTGGCCTGAACACCGGGGAGCTGTTTTTT.

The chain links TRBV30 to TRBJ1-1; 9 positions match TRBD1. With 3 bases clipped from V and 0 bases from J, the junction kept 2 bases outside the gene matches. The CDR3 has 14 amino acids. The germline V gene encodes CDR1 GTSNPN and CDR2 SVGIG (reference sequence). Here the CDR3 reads CAWRWTGVNTEAFF. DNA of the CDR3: TGTGCCTGGAGATGGACAGGGGTGAACACTGAAGCTTTCTTT.

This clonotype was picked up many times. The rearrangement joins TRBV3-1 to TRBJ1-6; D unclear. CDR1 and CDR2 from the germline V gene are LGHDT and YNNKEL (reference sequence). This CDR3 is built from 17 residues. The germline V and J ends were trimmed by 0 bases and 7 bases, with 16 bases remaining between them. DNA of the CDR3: TGTGCCAGCAGCCAAGATCGGTCGGGTCCGAAGAATTCACCCCTCCACTTT. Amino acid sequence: CASSQDRSGPKNSPLHF.